These 29 T cell receptor beta chains were sequenced from one sample in a study of blood T cell repertoires in COVID-19 (dated by TCRdb to the early 2020s). The protocol used for the library was the immunoSEQ multiplex PCR assay. Imported from immuneACCESS, the table was reduced by TCRdb to in-frame sequences with V and J called. These copies leave out some clones; in studies compared against another copy, an unresolved V gene accounts for under half, and the cause of the remainder is not known. This sample comprises roughly 72,000 clones, 90% of them detected only once. The ten largest clones take up around 2.6% of the sample. The sequenced sample was peripheral blood. All receptors come from a human donor in a cohort sampled during active COVID-19.

The count of this clone is one. The J gene is TRBJ1-2, the V gene TRBV9; the D is unclear. Per germline, CDR1 SGDLS and CDR2 YYNGEE. V lost 4 bases and J lost 4, with 14 bases in between. This CDR3 comprises 14 residues. The CDR3 is CASSNPGLTYGYTF. The CDR3 coding sequence is TGTGCCAGCAGCAACCCGGGGTTAACCTATGGCTACACCTTC.

The chain joins TRBV9 to TRBJ2-7; tentative D call: TRBD2 (5 bases). Germline CDR1 and CDR2: SGDLS and YYNGEE. The CDR3 runs to 13 residues. V gave up 0 bases and J gave up 3 bases, with 7 bases separating them. Here the CDR3 reads CASSVGGSYEQYF. CDR3 DNA sequence: TGTGCCAGCAGCGTAGGAGGGAGCTACGAGCAGTACTTC.

The genes are TRBV14 and TRBJ2-7; TRBD1 aligns across 9 bases. Losses at the gene ends were 2 bases for V and 7 bases for J; bases not matched to a gene: 6. Per the germline V gene, CDR1 is SGHDN and CDR2 is FVKESK. This CDR3 region has 14 residues. CDR3 nucleotides: TGTGCCAGCAGCCAACTCGGGACAGGGCCTGAGCAGTACTTC. It specifies CASSQLGTGPEQYF.

The chain joins TRBV5-1 to TRBJ2-5; 9 bases fit TRBD1. The CDR3 loop spans 15 amino acids. V lost 3 bases to trimming and J lost 4 bases; unmatched junction nucleotides: 7. Germline V gene sequence: CDR1 SGHRS, CDR2 YFSETQ. CDR3 protein: CASSSRTGEGETQYF. The CDR3 DNA is TGCGCCAGCAGCTCCCGGACAGGGGAGGGAGAGACCCAGTACTTC.

The chain employs TRBV10-3 and TRBJ2-5, with 14 bases aligning to TRBD2. The CDR3 has 17 amino acids. Germline CDR1 ENHRY, CDR2 SYGVKD. The V segment lost 6 bases and the J segment 3 bases; nucleotides outside the gene matches: 9. The CDR3: CAISRGLAGAGEETQYF. The CDR3 DNA is TGTGCCATCAGCCGGGGACTAGCGGGGGCCGGCGAAGAGACCCAGTACTTC.

The chain links TRBV5-6 to TRBJ1-6; the match to TRBD1 covers 8 bases. V lost 4 bases, J lost 17 bases, and 11 bases stayed unmatched. Germline V gene lookup returns CDR1 SGHDT and CDR2 YYEEEE. CDR3 length equals 13 residues. The CDR3 DNA reads as TGTGCCAGCAGCACTCCGGGACAGGAAGTGGTCCACTTT. Protein sequence: CASSTPGQEVVHF.

This clone was found once. The chain recombines TRBV28 with TRBJ2-7, with a weak D call TRBD1 (6 bases). The CDR3 loop spans 16 amino acids. Deletions cut 6 bases from V and 1 base from J, with 19 bases between. The V gene's germline CDR1 is MDHEN and CDR2 SYDVKM. CDR3 amino acids: CASSRRQTGQSYEQYF. The CDR3 bases are TGTGCCAGCAGCCGAAGACAGACCGGACAGTCCTACGAGCAGTACTTC. The full variable domain, its missing parts supplied by reference TRBV28 and TRBJ2-7, is DVKVTQSSRYLVKRTGEKVFLECVQDMDHENMFWYRQDPGLGLRLIYFSYDVKMKEKGDIPEGYSVSREKKERFSLILESASTNQTSMYLCASSRRQTGQSYEQYFGPGTRLTVT.

CDR3 protein: CASSLYGGRTDTQYF. The CDR3 DNA sequence: TGTGCCAGTAGTCTCTACGGGGGTAGGACAGATACGCAGTATTTT. This sequence joins TRBV19 and TRBJ2-3; D is possibly TRBD2 (6 bases). Trimming stripped 5 bases from V and 3 bases from J, with 15 bases between. In germline, CDR1 is LNHDA, CDR2 SQIVND (reference sequence). The CDR3 runs 15 residues.

This chain connects TRBV7-2 to TRBJ2-1; 13 positions agree with TRBD2. CDR3 size: 16 residues. The V gene end was trimmed by 5 bases and the J gene end by 4 bases; junction bases not matched to a gene: 5. Looked up from germline, CDR1 is SGHTA and CDR2 is FQGNSA. CDR3 sequence: CASSTTSGGDYNEQFF. For the CDR3, the DNA is TGTGCCAGCAGCACTACTAGCGGGGGGGATTACAATGAGCAGTTCTTC. The complete variable domain, with remaining parts taken from reference TRBV7-2 and TRBJ2-1, reads GAGVSQSPSNKVTEKGKDVELRCDPISGHTALYWYRQSLGQGLEFLIYFQGNSAPDKSGLPSDRFSAERTGGSVSTLTIQRTQQEDSAVYLCASSTTSGGDYNEQFFGPGTRLTVL.

This chain connects TRBV7-7 to TRBJ2-1, with TRBD2 matching 12 bases. V shed 1 base, J shed 7 bases, and the junction held 5 bases outside the gene matches. Germline V gene lookup returns CDR1 SSHAT and CDR2 FNYEAQ (reference sequence). CDR3 size: 16 residues. The DNA for the CDR3 is TGTGCCAGCAGCTTAGGGGGACTAGCGGGCGGGAATGAGCAGTTCTTC. This sequence encodes CASSLGGLAGGNEQFF.

The V call is TRBV27, the J call TRBJ2-2; TRBD2 aligns across 8 bases. The germline CDR1 and CDR2 sequences are MNHEY and SMNVEV (reference sequence). J lost 6 bases, V lost 6 bases, and 12 bases had no gene match. The CDR3 has 16 residues. CDR3 loop: CASRPGLASAAGELFF. The CDR3, as DNA: TGTGCCAGCAGACCCGGACTAGCCTCGGCAGCCGGGGAGCTGTTTTTT.

V and J are TRBV14 and TRBJ1-3, with no clear D. Germline assignment: CDR1 SGHDN and CDR2 FVKESK. The CDR3 loop spans 12 amino acids. Deletions cut 11 bases from V and 1 base from J, with 9 bases between. The CDR3 loop reads CAAAGSGNTIYF. The CDR3 region has the DNA TGTGCCGCCGCGGGTTCTGGAAACACCATATATTTT.

CDR3 sequence: CASSGAGTSVYEQFF. CDR3 sequence (DNA): TGTGCCAGCAGCGGAGCCGGGACTAGCGTGTATGAGCAGTTCTTC. This chain joins TRBV9 and TRBJ2-1; 10 bases align to TRBD2. The CDR3 is made up of 15 amino acids. Per germline, CDR1 SGDLS and CDR2 YYNGEE. V was pared by 3 bases and J by 8 bases, with 8 bases of the junction left unmatched.

The table lists this clone with a count of one. The V gene is TRBV4-3, the J gene TRBJ2-3, with unresolved D. Per the germline V gene, CDR1 is LGHNA and CDR2 is YSLEER. V dropped 1 base and J dropped 2 bases, with 7 bases sitting between them. This CDR3 is 14 amino acids long. This CDR3 is CASSQGANTDTQYF. The CDR3 DNA follows: TGCGCCAGCAGCCAAGGAGCAAACACAGATACGCAGTATTTT.

The chain has TRBV21-1 and TRBJ2-7; the D segment call TRBD2 is taken from the table without a DNA check. TRBV21-1 is marked as a pseudogene. This CDR3 has 16 residues. This CDR3 is CASSKGARGRAGEQYF. CDR3 in DNA: TGTGCCAGCAGCAAAGGGGCGAGGGGGAGGGCCGGGGAGCAGTACTTC.

V usage is TRBV27 and J usage is TRBJ2-1; TRBD2 matches 9 bases. In germline, CDR1 is MNHEY, CDR2 SMNVEV (reference sequence). Trimming took 0 bases from V and 0 from J; bases not matched to a gene: 9. CDR3 length: 19 amino acids. CDR3: CASSLSRSGGRASYNEQFF. DNA for the CDR3: TGTGCCAGCAGTTTATCGAGGTCAGGCGGGAGGGCCTCCTACAATGAGCAGTTCTTC.

The V gene is TRBV4-3, the J gene TRBJ2-7; 7 nucleotides match TRBD1. J gave up 2 bases and V 2 bases, and 6 bases lay outside the gene matches. This CDR3 has 15 amino acids. Germline V lookup: CDR1 LGHNA, CDR2 YSLEER. The CDR3 DNA sequence: TGCGCCAGCAGCCAATTTGGGACAGTAGCCTACGAGCAGTACTTC. This gives the protein CASSQFGTVAYEQYF.

This rearrangement joins TRBV28 to TRBJ2-1; 9 bases match TRBD2. Germline V gene data show CDR1 as MDHEN and CDR2 as SYDVKM. The J segment lost 5 bases and the V segment lost 6 bases, leaving 11 bases of the junction unmatched. The CDR3 loop spans 16 amino acids. The CDR3 reads CASREDSGSRHNEQFF. The CDR3 DNA is TGTGCCAGCAGGGAGGATAGCGGGAGTCGACACAATGAGCAGTTCTTC.

This chain uses TRBV5-4 with TRBJ2-7; perhaps TRBD2 as D (5 bases). V lost 0 bases and J lost 3, with 16 bases in between. Germline assignment: CDR1 SGHNT and CDR2 YYREEE (reference sequence). The CDR3 extends over 16 amino acids. CDR3 amino acids: CASSLGDETTNYEQYF. The CDR3 DNA follows: TGTGCCAGCAGCTTGGGGGATGAGACTACCAACTACGAGCAGTACTTC.

The chain links TRBV5-1 to TRBJ2-3, with 10 bases lining up with TRBD2. Germline-derived CDR1 and CDR2 are SGHRS and YFSETQ. This CDR3 is 15 amino acids long. V lost 4 bases to trimming and J lost 1 base; unmatched junction nucleotides: 3. CDR3 nucleotide sequence: TGCGCCAGCAGCGATAGCGGGGGGCGCACAGATACGCAGTATTTT. Amino acids: CASSDSGGRTDTQYF.

The chain carries TRBV6-2 or TRBV6-3 and TRBJ2-5, with 7 bases matching TRBD1. The CDR3 has 13 amino acids. V lost 5 bases to trimming and J lost 3 bases; unmatched junction nucleotides: 3. Looked up from germline, CDR1 is MNHEY and CDR2 is SVGEGT. The CDR3 DNA follows: TGTGCCAGCAGTCCCGACAGGGAAGAGACCCAGTACTTC. Translated: CASSPDREETQYF.

This chain links TRBV5-6 with TRBJ2-7; TRBD2 matches at 8 bases. J was trimmed by 4 bases and V by 2 bases; bases with no gene match: 5. There are 14 residues in the CDR3. CDR1 and CDR2 (germline): SGHDT, YYEEEE. Here the CDR3 DNA reads TGTGCCAGCAGCTTACTGGCTAGCGGGTACGAGCAGTACTTC. This codes for CASSLLASGYEQYF.

This chain joins TRBV6-2 or TRBV6-3 and TRBJ1-1; TRBD1 agrees at 11 bases. This CDR3 spans 14 amino acids. CDR1 is MNHEY, CDR2 SVGEGT, per germline. Trimming cost V 4 bases and J 6 bases; bases outside gene matches: 4. This CDR3 reads CASSWTGGISEAFF. DNA of the CDR3: TGTGCCAGCAGTTGGACAGGGGGCATCTCTGAAGCTTTCTTT.

This chain joins TRBV19 and TRBJ2-7, with 11 bases aligning to TRBD2. Per germline, CDR1 LNHDA and CDR2 SQIVND (reference sequence). The trim removed 4 bases at V and 3 bases at J, leaving 5 bases unmatched. This CDR3 has 15 residues. CDR3 residues: CASSTITSGSYEQYF. In DNA, the CDR3 is TGTGCCAGTAGTACGATAACTAGCGGGAGCTACGAGCAGTACTTC. Filled out from reference TRBV19 and TRBJ2-7, the complete variable domain reads DGGITQSPKYLFRKEGQNVTLSCEQNLNHDAMYWYRQDPGQGLRLIYYSQIVNDFQKGDIAEGYSVSREKKESFPLTVTSAQKNPTAFYLCASSTITSGSYEQYFGPGTRLTVT.

The chain is built from TRBV16 and TRBJ2-1, with 9 bases that match TRBD2. Germline CDR1 KGHSY, CDR2 FQNENV. Trimming took 4 bases from V and 8 from J; bases not matched to a gene: 12. CDR3 length equals 16 residues. The CDR3 coding sequence is TGTGCCAGCAGCCGACAATTAGGCGGGGGGGCCGATGAGCAGTTCTTC. Protein product: CASSRQLGGGADEQFF. The complete variable domain, with remaining parts taken from reference TRBV16 and TRBJ2-1, reads GEEVAQTPKHLVRGEGQKAKLYCAPIKGHSYVFWYQQVLKNEFKFLISFQNENVFDETGMPKERFSAKCLPNSPCSLEIQATKLEDSAVYFCASSRQLGGGADEQFFGPGTRLTVL.

This clone was recorded only once. The rearrangement links TRBV6-5 to TRBJ2-7, with 7 nucleotides matching TRBD2. This CDR3 comprises 14 residues. Germline V lookup: CDR1 MNHEY, CDR2 SVGAGI. The ends lost 6 bases at V and 1 base at J; junction bases unmatched: 6. For the CDR3, the DNA is TGTGCCAGCAGGACGGGGGGAGCGTCCTACGAGCAGTACTTC. This gives the protein CASRTGGASYEQYF.

The genes are TRBV2 and TRBJ2-3, with 7 bases aligning to TRBD2. Per the germline V gene, CDR1 is SNHLY and CDR2 is FYNNEI. The J segment lost 5 bases and the V segment lost 9 bases, leaving 5 bases of the junction unmatched. CDR3 size: 12 residues. CDR3 bases: TGTGCCAGTTCGTGGGAGGGAGATACGCAGTATTTT. It is translated as CASSWEGDTQYF.

The rearrangement joins TRBV6-2 or TRBV6-3 to TRBJ1-1, with 7 bases matching TRBD1. Per germline, CDR1 MNHEY and CDR2 SVGEGT. The CDR3 runs to 14 residues. J lost 0 bases, V lost 5 bases, and 3 bases had no gene match. The CDR3 loop reads CASSTQGVNTEAFF. The CDR3 region has the DNA TGTGCCAGCAGTACCCAGGGGGTGAACACTGAAGCTTTCTTT.

This clone showed up just a few times. This chain links TRBV3-1 (or the pseudogene TRBV3-2) with TRBJ2-5; TRBD2 matches 11 bases. The CDR3 runs 16 residues. The V gene's germline CDR1 is LGHDT and CDR2 YNNKEL (reference sequence). The V gene end was trimmed by 3 bases and the J gene end by 0 bases; junction bases not matched to a gene: 3. The CDR3 sequence: CASSQSSGGYQETQYF. As DNA, the CDR3 is TGTGCCAGCAGCCAGTCTAGCGGGGGGTACCAAGAGACCCAGTACTTC.